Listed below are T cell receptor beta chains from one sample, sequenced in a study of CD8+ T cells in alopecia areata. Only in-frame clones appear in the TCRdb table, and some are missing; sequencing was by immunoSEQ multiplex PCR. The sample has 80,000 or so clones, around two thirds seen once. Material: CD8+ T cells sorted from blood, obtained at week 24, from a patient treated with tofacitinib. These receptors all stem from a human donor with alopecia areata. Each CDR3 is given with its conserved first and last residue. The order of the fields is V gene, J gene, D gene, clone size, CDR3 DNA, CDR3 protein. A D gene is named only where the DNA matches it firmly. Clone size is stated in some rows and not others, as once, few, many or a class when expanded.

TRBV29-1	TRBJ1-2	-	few	TGCAGCGTTGTAGCGGGATTAGATGGCTACACCTTC	CSVVAGLDGYTF
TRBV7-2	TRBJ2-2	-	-	TGTGCCAGCAGCTTAGTGAGCGGGGAGCTGTTTTTT	CASSLVSGELFF
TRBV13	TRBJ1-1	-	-	TGTGCCAGCAGCGTTAGACAGCCGAACACTGAAGCTTTCTTT	CASSVRQPNTEAFF
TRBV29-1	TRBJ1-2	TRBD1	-	TGCAGCGTGATGGACAGGGTTGATGGCTACACCTTC	CSVMDRVDGYTF
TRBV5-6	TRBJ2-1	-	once	TGTGCCAGCAGCTTGGCCGTCAACAATGAGCAGTTCTTC	CASSLAVNNEQFF
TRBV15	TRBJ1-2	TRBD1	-	TGTGCCACCAGCAGAGTAGGGCAGGGGGCCTATGGCTACACCTTC	CATSRVGQGAYGYTF
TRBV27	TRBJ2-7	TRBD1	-	TGTGCCAGCAGTACCCTAACAGGGGGCTACGAGCAGTACTTC	CASSTLTGGYEQYF
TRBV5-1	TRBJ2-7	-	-	TGCGCCAGCAGCTCGGAGGACTACTCCTACGAGCAGTACTTC	CASSSEDYSYEQYF
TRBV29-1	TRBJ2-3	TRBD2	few	TGCGCTATGGCAGGGGGCCTAGCGGGAGAAAACACAGATACGCAGTATTTT	CAMAGGLAGENTDTQYF
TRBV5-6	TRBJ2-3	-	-	TGTGCCAGCAGCCTAGTGGCGGATACGCAGTATTTT	CASSLVADTQYF
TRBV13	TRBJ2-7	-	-	TGTGCCAGCAGCCGGACCGGGAGCACCTACGAGCAGTACTTC	CASSRTGSTYEQYF
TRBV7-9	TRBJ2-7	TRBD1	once	TGTGCCAGCAGCCGGGACAGGTTGAGCGAGCAGTACTTC	CASSRDRLSEQYF
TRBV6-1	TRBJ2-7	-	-	TGTGCCAGCAGTGAAACCTCTGTCTACGAGCAGTACTTC	CASSETSVYEQYF
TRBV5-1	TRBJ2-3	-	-	TGCGCCAGCAGCAACGGACTGGACACAGATACGCAGTATTTT	CASSNGLDTDTQYF
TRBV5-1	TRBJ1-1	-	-	TGCGCCAGCAGCTTGGGGCGGCGGAAAGCTTTCTTT	CASSLGRRKAFF
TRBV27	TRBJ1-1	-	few	TGTGCCAGCAGTGTCGCCGGTTTCACTGAAGCTTTCTTT	CASSVAGFTEAFF
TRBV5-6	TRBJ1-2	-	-	TGTGCCAGCAGCCCGGGGGTTAGTATCCGCTACACCTTC	CASSPGVSIRYTF
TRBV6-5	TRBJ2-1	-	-	TGTGCCAGCAGTTACTCGATGGACTACAATGAGCAGTTCTTC	CASSYSMDYNEQFF
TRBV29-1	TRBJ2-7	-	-	TGCAGCGTTGAAAATCCCCCTTTCTACGAGCAGTACTTC	CSVENPPFYEQYF
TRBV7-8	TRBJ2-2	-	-	TGTGCCAGCAGCTTAGGTAGCACCGGGGAGCTGTTTTTT	CASSLGSTGELFF
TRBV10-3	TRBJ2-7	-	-	TGTGCCATCAGTGAGGAATCCGTCAGGGGCTCCTACGAGCAGTACTTC	CAISEESVRGSYEQYF
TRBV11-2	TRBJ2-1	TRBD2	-	TGTGCCAGCAGCTCCCTAGCGGGAGGGATCAATGAGCAGTTCTTC	CASSSLAGGINEQFF
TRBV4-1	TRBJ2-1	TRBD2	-	TGCGCCAGCAGCCAAGATCCTAGCGGGAGGTTAGAGCAGTTCTTC	CASSQDPSGRLEQFF
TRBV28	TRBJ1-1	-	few	TGTGCCAGCAGTTTTATGGGGGGACGGGAGAACACTGAAGCTTTCTTT	CASSFMGGRENTEAFF
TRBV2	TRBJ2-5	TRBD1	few	TGTGCCAGCAAAAGGACAGGGGAAGAGACCCAGTACTTC	CASKRTGEETQYF
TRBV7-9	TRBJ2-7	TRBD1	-	TGTGCCAGCAGCTCATCCCGACAGGGGAAATACGAGCAGTACTTC	CASSSSRQGKYEQYF